Listed below are T cell receptor beta chains from one sample, sequenced in a study of human T cells and chemical hapten exposure. Using its own MiXCR run on the RACE reads, TCRdb lists one record per CDR3 protein. The sample holds roughly 110,000 distinct CDR3 sequences, approximately 12% seen once. The input for sequencing was whole blood, taken in connection with sensitization to the hapten diphenylcyclopropenone (DPC). The source is a woman between 50 and 59 years old with alopecia areata. Some clones in this sample may be carry-over from other donors' samples. Each CDR3 is given with its conserved first and last residue. A D gene is named only where the DNA matches it firmly. Size values are once, few and many counts, or a class for expanded clones, and some rows have none.

V gene	clone size	J gene	D gene	CDR3 protein	CDR3 DNA
TRBV6-2/TRBV6-3	few	TRBJ2-7	TRBD2	CASSPPGLAGADEQYF	TGTGCCAGCAGTCCTCCGGGCCTAGCGGGGGCGGACGAGCAGTACTTC
TRBV5-1	once	TRBJ2-5	TRBD1	CASSWGQGGFQTQYF	TGCGCCAGCAGCTGGGGACAGGGAGGGTTCCAGACCCAGTACTTC
TRBV2	few	TRBJ1-1	NA	CASSERVNTEAFF	TGTGCCAGCAGTGAAAGAGTGAACACTGAAGCTTTCTTT
TRBV12-3/TRBV12-4	few	TRBJ2-7	NA	CASSGLTYEQYF	TGTGCCAGCAGCGGACTTACCTACGAGCAGTACTTC
TRBV3-1	NA	TRBJ2-3	NA	CASSPPTSIEATDTQYF	TGTGCCAGCAGCCCCCCCACTAGTATCGAGGCCACAGATACGCAGTATTTT
TRBV7-6	NA	TRBJ2-1	TRBD2	CASSLRGGTSGGEQFF	TGTGCCAGCAGCTTAAGGGGGGGGACTAGCGGCGGTGAGCAGTTCTTC
TRBV18	NA	TRBJ2-1	TRBD2	CASSPLPSGSYEQFF	TGTGCCAGCTCACCACTACCTAGCGGGAGTTACGAGCAGTTCTTC
TRBV29-1	many	TRBJ2-3	NA	CSVEDGATDTQYF	TGCAGCGTTGAAGATGGGGCCACAGATACGCAGTATTTT
TRBV12-3/TRBV12-4	few	TRBJ1-2	NA	CASSPRTNTNYGYTF	TGTGCCAGCAGTCCCCGGACAAATACTAACTATGGCTACACCTTC
TRBV6-5	many	TRBJ1-2	TRBD1	CASSYSGTGNGYTF	TGTGCCAGCAGTTACTCCGGGACAGGGAATGGCTACACCTTC
TRBV28	NA	TRBJ1-5	NA	CASSRSNQPQHF	TGTGCCAGCAGTCGATCAAATCAGCCCCAGCATTTT
TRBV6-5	NA	TRBJ1-4	TRBD1	CASSPRDRVEKLFF	TGTGCCAGCAGTCCCCGGGACAGGGTTGAAAAACTGTTTTTT
TRBV11-2	few	TRBJ2-1	NA	CASSSGAGVAYEQFF	TGTGCCAGCAGCTCTGGGGCAGGGGTTGCGTATGAGCAGTTCTTC
TRBV27	few	TRBJ2-1	TRBD1	CASSLLQGGEQFF	TGTGCCAGCAGTTTATTACAGGGGGGTGAGCAGTTCTTC
TRBV3-1	many	TRBJ1-5	NA	CASSQGGQPQHF	TGTGCCAGCAGCCAAGGCGGTCAGCCCCAGCATTTT
TRBV18	many	TRBJ1-1	NA	CASSPRNTEAFF	TGTGCCAGCTCACCTCGGAACACTGAAGCTTTCTTT
TRBV28	many	TRBJ2-2	NA	CASSLSTAGELFF	TGTGCCAGCAGTTTATCCACAGCCGGGGAGCTGTTTTTT
TRBV19	few	TRBJ2-3	NA	CASSLSSPLWGTDTQYF	TGTGCCAGTAGTCTATCTTCACCCCTCTGGGGCACAGATACGCAGTATTTT
TRBV12-3/TRBV12-4	few	TRBJ1-1	NA	CASSLGVIRNTEAFF	TGTGCCAGCAGTTTAGGTGTCATCCGGAACACTGAAGCTTTCTTT
TRBV5-5	NA	TRBJ1-1	NA	CASSLTATNTEAFF	TGTGCCAGCAGCTTGACAGCCACGAACACTGAAGCTTTCTTT
TRBV5-1	NA	TRBJ2-3	NA	CASNLGPLVDTQYF	TGCGCCAGCAACTTGGGCCCCCTGGTGGATACGCAGTATTTT
TRBV4-1	few	TRBJ1-4	TRBD1	CASSQGQGLFEKLFF	TGCGCCAGCAGCCAAGGACAGGGGTTATTTGAAAAACTGTTTTTT
TRBV28	few	TRBJ1-1	TRBD1	CASSLARQGAFF	TGTGCCAGCAGTTTAGCCAGACAGGGGGCTTTCTTT
TRBV27	few	TRBJ2-2	NA	CASRPGTAFTGELFF	TGTGCCAGCAGACCCGGGACGGCATTCACCGGGGAGCTGTTTTTT
TRBV5-1	many	TRBJ2-5	NA	CASSLDQETQYF	TGCGCCAGCAGCTTGGACCAAGAGACCCAGTACTTC
TRBV27	NA	TRBJ2-7	TRBD2	CASSLIGLAGSYEQYF	TGTGCCAGCAGTTTGATTGGGCTAGCGGGCTCCTACGAGCAGTACTTC
TRBV20-1	NA	TRBJ2-2	TRBD2	CSASRLANGELFF	TGCAGTGCATCGCGACTAGCGAACGGGGAGCTGTTTTTT
TRBV3-1	NA	TRBJ1-2	NA	CASSQSYAQEHGYTF	TGTGCCAGCAGCCAATCTTACGCCCAGGAACATGGCTACACCTTC
TRBV29-1	NA	TRBJ2-7	NA	CSVRDTPYEQYF	TGCAGCGTCCGGGACACCCCCTACGAGCAGTACTTC
TRBV18	NA	TRBJ2-5	NA	CASSPPGSGETQYF	TGTGCCAGCTCACCACCCGGGAGCGGGGAGACCCAGTACTTC
TRBV29-1	few	TRBJ2-7	NA	CSVEGGSNYEQYF	TGCAGCGTTGAAGGGGGGTCAAATTACGAGCAGTACTTC
TRBV12-3/TRBV12-4	NA	TRBJ2-1	TRBD2	CASSLSGSGDYNEQFF	TGTGCCAGCAGTTTAAGTGGTAGCGGGGACTACAATGAGCAGTTCTTC
TRBV7-8	few	TRBJ1-2	NA	CASTAIQTGYGYTF	TGTGCCAGCACCGCCATCCAAACCGGCTATGGCTACACCTTC
TRBV5-1	many	TRBJ1-2	TRBD1	CASSFNRGPTMGYTF	TGCGCCAGCAGCTTTAACAGGGGACCAACTATGGGCTACACCTTC
TRBV4-3	NA	TRBJ2-4	TRBD2	CASSQDICLGGDSGCIQYF	TGCGCCAGCAGCCAAGATATTTGCCTTGGGGGGGATAGCGGCTGCATTCAGTACTTC
TRBV4-1	few	TRBJ1-5	NA	CASSQDQKGLLSNQPQHF	TGCGCCAGCAGCCAAGATCAGAAGGGACTCCTTAGCAATCAGCCCCAGCATTTT
TRBV10-3	NA	TRBJ2-7	TRBD1	CATGITGTGGSYEQYF	TGTGCCACCGGCATAACCGGGACAGGGGGATCCTACGAGCAGTACTTC
TRBV7-9	few	TRBJ1-2	NA	CASSLDAPYGYTF	TGTGCCAGCAGCCTTGACGCTCCGTATGGCTACACCTTC
TRBV4-1	NA	TRBJ2-2	NA	CASSQEGLRAVGRELFF	TGCGCCAGCAGCCAAGAAGGGCTACGGGCGGTAGGCAGGGAGCTGTTTTTT